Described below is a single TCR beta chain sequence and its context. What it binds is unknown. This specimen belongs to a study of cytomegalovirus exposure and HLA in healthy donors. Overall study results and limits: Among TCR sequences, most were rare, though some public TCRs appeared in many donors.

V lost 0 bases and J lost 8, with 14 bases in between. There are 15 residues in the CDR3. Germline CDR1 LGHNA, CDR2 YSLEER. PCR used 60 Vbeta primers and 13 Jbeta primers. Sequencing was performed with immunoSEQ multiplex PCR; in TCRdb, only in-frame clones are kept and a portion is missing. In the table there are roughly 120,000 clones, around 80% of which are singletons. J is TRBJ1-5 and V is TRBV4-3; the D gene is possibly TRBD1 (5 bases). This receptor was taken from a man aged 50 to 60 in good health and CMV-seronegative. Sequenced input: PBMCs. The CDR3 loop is CASSQEYQGTEPQHF. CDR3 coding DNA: TGCGCCAGCAGCCAAGAATATCAGGGCACGGAGCCCCAGCATTTT.